Shown below are 3 T cell receptor beta chains from a single sample sequenced in a study of early T cells in non-severe SARS-CoV-2 infection listed by TCRdb under 2021. The protocol used for the library was 5' RACE. Sequencing took place on a NextSeq 500. TCRdb applied fastp at Q25 and MiXCR to the public reads, then kept only in-frame beta chains. One record per CDR3 amino acid sequence lists the most common genes and DNA. The sample table lists 75,000 to 100,000 distinct CDR3 sequences, 15% of them with a count of one. The top ten constitute less than 7% of the sample. Material: whole blood. The origin of the receptors is an adult who was a healthcare worker with PCR-confirmed SARS-CoV-2 infection or an uninfected control (not recorded which).

The table lists this clonotype with a few counts. The genes are TRBV11-2 and TRBJ2-1; D uncertain. Germline V gene sequence: CDR1 SGHAT, CDR2 FQNNGV. Trimming removed 5 bases from V and 7 bases from J, with 15 bases in between. The CDR3 spans 14 residues. CDR3 sequence reads: CASSLRRWDNEQFF. The CDR3 nucleotides are TGTGCCAGCAGCCTCCGACGATGGGATAATGAGCAGTTCTTC.

The genes are TRBV11-2 and TRBJ2-1, with D maybe TRBD2 (5 bases). There are 15 residues in the CDR3. From germline, CDR1 is SGHAT and CDR2 FQNNGV. V lost 0 bases and J 4 bases, leaving 10 bases between the germline ends. The CDR3 bases are TGTGCCAGCAGCTTAGAGGGTAGCGATTACAATGAGCAGTTCTTC. Encoded protein: CASSLEGSDYNEQFF.

In its sample, this clonotype was seen a few times. The chain has TRBV5-1 and TRBJ2-3; D might be TRBD2 (5 bases). Trimming stripped 0 bases from V and 6 bases from J, with 11 bases between. From germline, CDR1 is SGHRS and CDR2 YFSETQ. The CDR3 has 14 amino acids. CDR3 sequence reads: CASSLGSETDTQYF. As DNA, the CDR3 is TGCGCCAGCAGCTTGGGTAGCGAAACGGATACGCAGTATTTT.